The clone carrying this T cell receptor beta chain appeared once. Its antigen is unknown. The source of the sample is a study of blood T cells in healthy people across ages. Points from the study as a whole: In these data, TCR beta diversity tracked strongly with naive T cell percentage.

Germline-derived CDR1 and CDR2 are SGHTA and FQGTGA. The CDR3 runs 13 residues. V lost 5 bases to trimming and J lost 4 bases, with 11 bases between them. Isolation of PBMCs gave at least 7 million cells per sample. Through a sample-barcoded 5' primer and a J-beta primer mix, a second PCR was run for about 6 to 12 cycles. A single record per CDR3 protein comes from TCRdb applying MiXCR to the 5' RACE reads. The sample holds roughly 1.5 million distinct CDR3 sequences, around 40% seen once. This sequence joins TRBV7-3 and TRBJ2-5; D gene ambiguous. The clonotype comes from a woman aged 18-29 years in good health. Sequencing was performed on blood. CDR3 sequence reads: CASSRDKSETQYF. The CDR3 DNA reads TGTGCCAGCAGCCGCGATAAGTCAGAGACCCAGTACTTC.